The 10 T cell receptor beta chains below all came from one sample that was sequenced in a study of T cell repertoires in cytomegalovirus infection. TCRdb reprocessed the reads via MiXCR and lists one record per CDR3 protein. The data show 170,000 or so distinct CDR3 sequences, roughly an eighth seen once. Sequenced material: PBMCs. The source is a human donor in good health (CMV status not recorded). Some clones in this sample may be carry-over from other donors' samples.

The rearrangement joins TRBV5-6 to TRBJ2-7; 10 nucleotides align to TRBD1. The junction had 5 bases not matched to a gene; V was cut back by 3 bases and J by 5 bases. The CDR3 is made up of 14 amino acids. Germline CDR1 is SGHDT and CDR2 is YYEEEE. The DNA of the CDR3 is TGTGCCAGCAGCTCGGGACAGGGGTTCGACGAGCAGTACTTC. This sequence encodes CASSSGQGFDEQYF.

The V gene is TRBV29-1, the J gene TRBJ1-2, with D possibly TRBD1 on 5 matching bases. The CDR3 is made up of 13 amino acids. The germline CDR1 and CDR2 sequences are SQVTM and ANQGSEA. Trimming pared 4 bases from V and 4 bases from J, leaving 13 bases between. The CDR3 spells CSVALTGLYGYTF. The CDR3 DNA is TGCAGCGTTGCTCTTACAGGACTCTATGGCTACACCTTC.

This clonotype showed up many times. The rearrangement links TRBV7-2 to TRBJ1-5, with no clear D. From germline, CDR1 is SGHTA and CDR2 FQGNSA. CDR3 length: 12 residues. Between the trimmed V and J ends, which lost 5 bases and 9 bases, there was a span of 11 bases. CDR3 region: CASSLTAWPQHF. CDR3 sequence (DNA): TGTGCCAGCAGCCTAACAGCGTGGCCCCAGCATTTT.

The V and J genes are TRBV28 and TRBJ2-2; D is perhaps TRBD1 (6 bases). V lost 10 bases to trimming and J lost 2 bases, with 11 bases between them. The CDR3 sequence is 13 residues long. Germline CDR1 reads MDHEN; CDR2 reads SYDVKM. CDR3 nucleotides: TGTGCCACCTGGACAGTCAACACCGGGGAGCTGTTTTTT. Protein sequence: CATWTVNTGELFF.

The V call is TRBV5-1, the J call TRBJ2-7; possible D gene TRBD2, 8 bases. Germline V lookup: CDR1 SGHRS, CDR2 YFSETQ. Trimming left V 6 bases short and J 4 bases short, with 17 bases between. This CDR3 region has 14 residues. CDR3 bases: TGCGCCAGCACGGGAGGGGGCGCGATATACGAGCAGTACTTC. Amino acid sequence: CASTGGGAIYEQYF. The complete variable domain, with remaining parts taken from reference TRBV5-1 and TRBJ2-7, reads KAGVTQTPRYLIKTRGQQVTLSCSPISGHRSVSWYQQTPGQGLQFLFEYFSETQRNKGNFPGRFSGRQFSNSRSEMNVSTLELGDSALYLCASTGGGAIYEQYFGPGTRLTVT.

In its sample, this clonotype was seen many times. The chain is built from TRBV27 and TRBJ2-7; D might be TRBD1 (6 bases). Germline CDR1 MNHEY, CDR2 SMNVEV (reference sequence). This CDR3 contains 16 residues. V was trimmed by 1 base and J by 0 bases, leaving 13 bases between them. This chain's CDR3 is CASSLYGTKSSYEQYF. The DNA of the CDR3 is TGTGCCAGCAGTTTATACGGGACAAAGAGCTCCTACGAGCAGTACTTC.

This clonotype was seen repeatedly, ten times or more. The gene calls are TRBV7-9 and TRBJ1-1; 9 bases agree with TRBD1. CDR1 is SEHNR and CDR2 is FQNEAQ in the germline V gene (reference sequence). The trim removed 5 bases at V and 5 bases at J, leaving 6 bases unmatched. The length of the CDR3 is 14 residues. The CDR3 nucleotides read TGTGCCAGCAGCCCACAGGGGGCAGGAACTGAAGCTTTCTTT. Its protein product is CASSPQGAGTEAFF.

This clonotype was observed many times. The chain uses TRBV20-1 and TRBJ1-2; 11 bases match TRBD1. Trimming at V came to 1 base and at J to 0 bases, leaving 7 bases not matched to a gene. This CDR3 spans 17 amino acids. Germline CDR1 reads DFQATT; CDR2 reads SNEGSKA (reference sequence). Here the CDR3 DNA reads TGCAGTGCTAGAGGGCCGGACAGGGGGCGAGCTAACTATGGCTACACCTTC. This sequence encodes CSARGPDRGRANYGYTF.

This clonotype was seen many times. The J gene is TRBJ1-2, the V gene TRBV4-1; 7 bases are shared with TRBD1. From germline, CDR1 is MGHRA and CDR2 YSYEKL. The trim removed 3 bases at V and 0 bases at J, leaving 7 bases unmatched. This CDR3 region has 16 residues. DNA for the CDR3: TGCGCCAGCAGCCACCCCGGGACAGAGGCTAACTATGGCTACACCTTC. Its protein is CASSHPGTEANYGYTF.

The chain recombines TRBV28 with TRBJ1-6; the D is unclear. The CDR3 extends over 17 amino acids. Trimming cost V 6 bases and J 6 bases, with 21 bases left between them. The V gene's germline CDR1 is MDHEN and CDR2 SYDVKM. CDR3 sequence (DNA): TGTGCCAGCAGCTTTCTTCAAAACGGCGGCCTTAATTCACCCCTCCACTTT. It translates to CASSFLQNGGLNSPLHF. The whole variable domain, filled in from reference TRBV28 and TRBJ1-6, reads DVKVTQSSRYLVKRTGEKVFLECVQDMDHENMFWYRQDPGLGLRLIYFSYDVKMKEKGDIPEGYSVSREKKERFSLILESASTNQTSMYLCASSFLQNGGLNSPLHFGNGTRLTVT.